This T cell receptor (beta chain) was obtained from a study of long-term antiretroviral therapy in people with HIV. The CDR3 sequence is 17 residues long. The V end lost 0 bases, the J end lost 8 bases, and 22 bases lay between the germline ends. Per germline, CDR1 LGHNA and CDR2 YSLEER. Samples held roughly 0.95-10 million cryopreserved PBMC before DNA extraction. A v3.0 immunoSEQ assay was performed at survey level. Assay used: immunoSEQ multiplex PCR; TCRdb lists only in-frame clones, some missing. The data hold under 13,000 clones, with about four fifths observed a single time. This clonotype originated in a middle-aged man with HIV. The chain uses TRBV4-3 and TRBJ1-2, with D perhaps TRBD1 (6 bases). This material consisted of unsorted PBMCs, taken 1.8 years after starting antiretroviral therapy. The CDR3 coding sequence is TGCGCCAGCAGCCAAGATCGATGGGCCGCAGGGGTCGACGGCTACACCTTC. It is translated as CASSQDRWAAGVDGYTF.